This T cell receptor (beta chain) was recovered during a study of blood T cell repertoires in COVID-19. Study background: From the United States, Italy and Spain came samples of acute and convalescent COVID-19. The cDNA or gDNA used as material had been derived from T cells, B-cell-depleted T cells, or PBMCs.

CDR1 WSHSY and CDR2 SAAADI come from the germline V gene. Losses at the gene ends were 7 bases for V and 7 bases for J; bases not matched to a gene: 6. The CDR3 extends over 13 amino acids. Per the authors' pipeline: Researchers report that nucleated cell counts were estimated from reference gene primer amplification. Profiled with immunoSEQ multiplex PCR; TCRdb holds only in-frame clones, not every one. The V and J calls and the clone size are those of that table, but D and trimming were determined from the DNA. The sample holds approximately 220,000 clones, about nine tenths seen once. This TCR was recovered from a woman in her fifties or sixties with acute or convalescent COVID-19. The sequenced sample was peripheral blood. This rearrangement joins TRBV10-2 to TRBJ1-1; TRBD1 matches 10 bases. CDR3 nucleotides: TGCGCCAGCACCCTAGACAGGGGGCGTGAAGCTTTCTTT. It specifies CASTLDRGREAFF.